This TCR beta chain was documented in a study of T-cell reconstitution after alpha-beta-depleted transplantation in children. Construction of the TCRbeta library involved unique molecular identifiers. TCRdb reprocessed the PCR reads via MiXCR and lists one record per CDR3 protein. Here the sample spans more than 200,000 distinct CDR3 sequences, 25% being singletons. General study results and limits: About two months after transplant, alpha-beta T cells reportedly came from several hundred expanded graft clones. Surviving recipient T cells and thymic progenitors underlay high day-60 TCRbeta diversity in some patients. The authors attributed T-cell counts and diversity one year after transplant mostly to newly produced T cells.

This clonotype was observed at least ten times. Its target is not known. Trimming took 2 bases from V and 7 from J, leaving 10 bases between them. Germline CDR1 and CDR2: SGHRS and YFSETQ. The length of the CDR3 is 13 residues. This chain joins TRBV5-1 and TRBJ1-5; D is undetermined. The specimen was PBMCs, collected before TCRalphabeta/CD19-depleted stem cell transplant. This TCR came from a girl aged 2 to 9 with Fanconi anemia, due to receive a stem cell transplant. The CDR3 sequence: CASSFSSAQPQHF. The CDR3 DNA follows: TGCGCCAGCAGCTTCTCCTCGGCCCAGCCCCAGCATTTT.